This T cell receptor (beta chain) was recorded in a study of T-cell reconstitution after alpha-beta-depleted transplantation in children. Library preparation (for TCRbeta) was performed with unique molecular identifiers. TCRdb independently ran MiXCR on the PCR reads; one entry per CDR3 protein. Here the sample spans approximately 500,000 distinct CDR3 sequences, about 10% being singletons. The germline V gene has CDR1 LGHDT and CDR2 YNNKEL (reference sequence). This CDR3 comprises 15 residues. J was trimmed by 7 bases and V by 0 bases; bases with no gene match: 3. This clonotype was observed many times. Its antigen is as yet unknown. Whole-study results and caveats: Reports say that about two months after transplant, the alpha-beta T cells came out of several hundred graft clones that had expanded. From newly produced T cells came most of the T-cell counts and diversity one year after transplant. From surviving recipient T cells and thymic progenitors came the high day-60 TCRbeta diversity observed in some patients.

This specimen was PBMCs, taken before TCRalphabeta/CD19-depleted stem cell transplant. V and J are TRBV3-1 and TRBJ1-6, with 7 bases fitting TRBD1. The TCR sequence derives from a child under 10 years old with inherited bone marrow failure, due to receive a stem cell transplant. CDR3 residues: CASSQEGQPNSPLHF. CDR3 coding DNA: TGTGCCAGCAGCCAAGAGGGACAGCCGAATTCACCCCTCCACTTT.